What follows is one T cell receptor (beta chain) and its context. Its antigen is still unknown. CDR3 length: 15 amino acids. Per the germline V gene, CDR1 is SGHTA and CDR2 is FQGTGA. V dropped 5 bases and J dropped 2 bases, with 13 bases sitting between them. Sequenced by immunoSEQ multiplex PCR; TCRdb stores in-frame clones only, minus some. The sample contains some 90,000 clones, 80% to 90% of which appear only once. The data originate from a study of T cell responses to AZD1222 COVID-19 vaccine. Overall study results and limits: Receipt of two AZD1222 doses was followed by a rise in Spike-specific TCR breadth and depth. Clonal diversity may have been underestimated, and the donors were mostly white British, with more females than males. Along spike, vaccine-associated CD4 TCRs were found throughout, with dominance at 160-218 and 743-854.

The receptor comes from an adult in good health. J is TRBJ2-1 and V is TRBV7-3; D might be TRBD2 (5 bases). Sample: peripheral blood, taken on day 0 of AZD1222 vaccination. The CDR3 protein is CASSPVPGAYNEQFF. In DNA form, the CDR3 reads TGTGCCAGCAGCCCAGTCCCCGGGGCCTACAATGAGCAGTTCTTC. The variable domain in full, completed from reference TRBV7-3 and TRBJ2-1, reads GAGVSQTPSNKVTEKGKYVELRCDPISGHTALYWYRQSLGQGPEFLIYFQGTGAADDSGLPNDRFFAVRPEGSVSTLKIQRTERGDSAVYLCASSPVPGAYNEQFFGPGTRLTVL.